These 20 T cell receptor beta chains were sequenced from one sample in a study of OX40 agonist ivuxolimab in advanced cancers. Library generation was performed with the immunoSEQ multiplex PCR assay. The clones in this table, taken by TCRdb from immuneACCESS, are in-frame only. Not every clone is retained; where verified, under half of the shortfall comes from an unresolved V gene, and the cause of the rest is unknown. This sample has roughly 42,000 clones in its table, and roughly 86% of those were observed once. Less than 15% of the sample belongs to the ten largest clones. The material was CD4+ or CD8+ T cells sorted from blood, obtained in a trial of the OX40 agonist ivuxolimab. The receptors come from an adult with an advanced solid tumor such as melanoma, head and neck, liver or kidney cancer.

The chain is built from TRBV9 and TRBJ2-1; D is perhaps TRBD1 or TRBD2 (5 bases each). The CDR3 has 14 amino acids. The germline gives CDR1 SGDLS, CDR2 YYNGEE. Trimming shortened V by 0 bases and J by 4 bases, and 8 bases separated the two germline ends. CDR3 protein: CASSVVGDYNEQFF. CDR3 DNA: TGTGCCAGCAGCGTAGTGGGGGATTACAATGAGCAGTTCTTC.

The rearrangement uses TRBV2 and TRBJ1-5; D possibly corresponds to TRBD1 (5 bases). V was clipped by 0 bases and J by 3 bases, with 15 bases between them. Germline V gene lookup returns CDR1 SNHLY and CDR2 FYNNEI. This CDR3 is built from 17 residues. CDR3 protein: CASSEAWQGAFNQPQHF. CDR3 bases: TGTGCCAGCAGTGAAGCGTGGCAAGGGGCTTTCAATCAGCCCCAGCATTTT.

J is TRBJ2-3 and V is TRBV28, with 9 bases lining up with TRBD1. This CDR3 has 17 amino acids. CDR1 and CDR2 (germline): MDHEN, SYDVKM. The V and J ends lost 9 bases and 4 bases, in that order; junction bases with no gene match: 17. The CDR3 loop reads CASYPPTTGGIADTQYF. For the CDR3, the DNA is TGTGCCAGTTACCCCCCTACAACAGGGGGCATCGCAGATACGCAGTATTTT.

The CDR3 bases are TGTGCCAGTGAAGCGGTCGAGCAGTACTTC. Protein sequence: CASEAVEQYF. V gene TRBV19 combines with J gene TRBJ2-7; D may be TRBD2 (5 bases). The CDR3 is 10 amino acids. Trimming stripped 8 bases from V and 6 bases from J, with 8 bases between. The germline CDR1 and CDR2 sequences are LNHDA and SQIVND (reference sequence).

The CDR3 DNA follows: TGTGCCAGCAGCTTGGAGGGGGTCGGGGGTACACCCCTCCACTTT. Translation gives CASSLEGVGGTPLHF. The V gene is TRBV7-3, the J gene TRBJ1-6, with TRBD1 as a possible D gene (6 bases). Deletions cut 3 bases from V and 11 bases from J, with 17 bases between. The CDR3 covers 15 residues. Germline loops: CDR1 SGHTA, CDR2 FQGTGA.

As DNA, the CDR3 is TGCGCCAGCAGCCCGGACAGGTCCTATGGCTACACCTTC. It encodes CASSPDRSYGYTF. The genes are TRBV5-1 and TRBJ1-2; 7 bases line up with TRBD1. Germline lookup yields CDR1 SGHRS and CDR2 YFSETQ. This CDR3 is 13 amino acids long. The V segment lost 4 bases and the J segment 4 bases; nucleotides outside the gene matches: 4.

The V and J genes are TRBV9 and TRBJ1-1; D perhaps matches TRBD1 (5 bases). Trimming took 3 bases from V and 4 from J, leaving 19 bases between them. This CDR3 spans 16 amino acids. CDR1 is SGDLS, CDR2 YYNGEE, per germline. The CDR3 DNA is TGTGCCAGCAGCGCCCTAGTTGGGGTTGGGGGCACTGAAGCTTTCTTT. As protein: CASSALVGVGGTEAFF. The complete variable domain, with remaining parts taken from reference TRBV9 and TRBJ1-1, reads DSGVTQTPKHLITATGQRVTLRCSPRSGDLSVYWYQQSLDQGLQFLIQYYNGEERAKGNILERFSAQQFPDLHSELNLSSLELGDSALYFCASSALVGVGGTEAFFGQGTRLTVV.

The genes are TRBV7-3 and TRBJ2-3; the D gene is possibly TRBD2 (5 bases). CDR1 and CDR2 from the germline V gene are SGHTA and FQGTGA. Trimming took 1 base from V and 0 from J, leaving 5 bases between them. CDR3 size: 14 residues. In DNA form, the CDR3 reads TGTGCCAGCAGCTTAAGCGGGAGCACAGATACGCAGTATTTT. Amino acid sequence: CASSLSGSTDTQYF.

The V gene is TRBV5-6, the J gene TRBJ1-1, with D unresolved. Trimming took 5 bases from V and 1 from J, leaving 12 bases between them. Germline V gives CDR1 SGHDT, CDR2 YYEEEE. The length of the CDR3 is 14 residues. This chain's CDR3 is CASRTYGGNTEAFF. The CDR3 nucleotides read TGTGCCAGCAGAACGTACGGTGGGAACACTGAAGCTTTCTTT.

Regarding this clone: One end of the junction varies from germline; a read error may be responsible. The chain links TRBV13 to TRBJ1-1; a possible D gene is TRBD1 (6 bases). The CDR3 is 13 amino acids. Germline V gives CDR1 PRHDT, CDR2 FYEKMQ (reference sequence). The chain's CDR3 is CASSLGGVDEAFF. CDR3 bases: TGTGCCAGCAGCCTAGGGGGGGTTGATGAAGCTTTCTTT.

This clone was seen more than once but under ten times. This sequence joins TRBV27 and TRBJ1-6; the D is unclear. V lost 2 bases and J lost 7, with 3 bases in between. The germline gives CDR1 MNHEY, CDR2 SMNVEV (reference sequence). The CDR3 extends over 12 amino acids. The CDR3 protein is CASSLENSPLHF. DNA of the CDR3: TGTGCCAGCAGTTTAGAGAATTCACCCCTCCACTTT.

The V call is TRBV19, the J call TRBJ2-7, with 8 bases lining up with TRBD1. The CDR3 covers 16 residues. Losses at the gene ends were 0 bases for V and 1 base for J; bases not matched to a gene: 5. CDR1 is LNHDA, CDR2 SQIVND, per germline (reference sequence). The CDR3: CASSIDRRTGSYEQYF. CDR3 bases: TGTGCCAGTAGTATAGATCGACGGACAGGGTCCTACGAGCAGTACTTC.

This chain uses TRBV13 with TRBJ1-4, with D perhaps matching TRBD1 (6 bases). V was pared by 3 bases and J by 4 bases, with 12 bases between. The CDR3 is 15 amino acids. Germline V gene lookup returns CDR1 PRHDT and CDR2 FYEKMQ (reference sequence). The CDR3 nucleotides read TGTGCCAGCAGCTTCCCGGGGGCCGGTAATGAAAAACTGTTTTTT. It specifies CASSFPGAGNEKLFF.

The chain is built from TRBV7-8 and TRBJ1-5; D remains unclear. The CDR3 length is 12 residues. CDR1 and CDR2 (germline): SGHVS, FQNEAQ. V lost 1 base and J 5 bases, leaving 3 bases between the germline ends. The chain's CDR3 is CASSLEDQPQHF. The CDR3 DNA reads as TGTGCCAGCAGCTTAGAGGATCAGCCCCAGCATTTT.

The rearrangement links TRBV7-2 to TRBJ2-3, with a weak D call TRBD1 (7 bases). The length of the CDR3 is 15 residues. The germline CDR1 and CDR2 sequences are SGHTA and FQGNSA. Trimming pared 5 bases from V and 4 bases from J, leaving 16 bases between. The CDR3: CASSGAQGTADTQYF. CDR3 nucleotides: TGTGCCAGCAGCGGGGCACAGGGGACTGCAGATACGCAGTATTTT.

The chain employs TRBV5-8 and TRBJ1-1; maybe TRBD1 (5 bases). The CDR3 contains 15 residues. Deletions cut 4 bases from V and 5 bases from J, with 18 bases between. Germline V lookup: CDR1 SGHTS, CDR2 YDEGEE. Here the CDR3 DNA reads TGTGCCAGCAGCCTGATCGGAGGGACGGATACTGAAGCTTTCTTT. It specifies CASSLIGGTDTEAFF. The entire variable domain, with the rest obtained from reference TRBV5-8 and TRBJ1-1, is as follows: EAGVTQSPTHLIKTRGQQATLRCSPISGHTSVYWYQQALGLGLQFLLWYDEGEERNRGNFPPRFSGRQFPNYSSELNVNALELEDSALYLCASSLIGGTDTEAFFGQGTRLTVV.

By proportion, this clone is medium-sized. V usage is TRBV6-5 and J usage is TRBJ1-5; tentative D call: TRBD1 (5 bases). This CDR3 spans 14 amino acids. CDR1 is MNHEY, CDR2 SVGAGI, per germline. Trimming stripped 4 bases from V and 0 bases from J, with 7 bases between. CDR3 nucleotide sequence: TGTGCCAGCAGTTCAGGGTTTAGCAATCAGCCCCAGCATTTT. This codes for CASSSGFSNQPQHF.

This clone has only a few counts. The chain is built from TRBV6-6 and TRBJ1-1; D ambiguous. CDR3 length equals 15 residues. Trimming removed 6 bases from V and 3 bases from J, with 17 bases in between. CDR1 and CDR2 from the germline V gene are MNHNY and SVGAGI (reference sequence). The chain's CDR3 is CASRARATRDTEAFF. In DNA, the CDR3 is TGTGCCAGCAGGGCCCGGGCTACTCGGGACACTGAAGCTTTCTTT.

This chain joins TRBV5-6 and TRBJ2-5; TRBD1 matches 7 bases. The length of the CDR3 is 15 residues. The J segment lost 5 bases and the V segment lost 0 bases, leaving 7 bases of the junction unmatched. Per germline, CDR1 SGHDT and CDR2 YYEEEE. The CDR3 DNA reads as TGTGCCAGCAGCTTGGAAGACGTGGACAGGGAGACCCAGTACTTC. Encoded protein: CASSLEDVDRETQYF.

The CDR3 region is CASSVYATGNPYNEQFF. The CDR3 region has the DNA TGTGCCAGCAGCGTATACGCGACAGGGAACCCCTACAATGAGCAGTTCTTC. The chain carries TRBV9 and TRBJ2-1; 7 bases align to TRBD1. This CDR3 is built from 17 residues. V lost 1 base to trimming and J lost 2 bases; unmatched junction nucleotides: 9. CDR1 and CDR2 from the germline V gene are SGDLS and YYNGEE.